This passage covers 17 T cell receptor beta chains from one sample sequenced in a study of CD8+CD57+ T cells in acquired aplastic anemia (dated by TCRdb to the late 2010s). Sequencing instrument: Illumina HiSeq 2000. TCR beta VDJ combination and CDR3 sequence profiling used genomic DNA as the template. The public reads were run again by TCRdb, first through fastp at Q25 and then through MiXCR, and only productive beta chains were kept. Each record represents a unique CDR3 protein, reported with the most common genes and DNA among its rows. Here the sample has under 350,000 distinct CDR3 sequences; about three fifths occur a single time. The biggest ten clones account for 1.3% of the sample. Flow cytometry had shown CD8+CD57+ cell expansion in the patients selected for sequencing. Sequencing was done on a sample of sorted CD4+, CD8+, or CD8+CD57+ T cells (not recorded which) from PBMCs. The receptors originated from a human donor with aplastic anemia.

The chain combines TRBV19 with TRBJ1-2; maybe TRBD1 (6 bases). Germline V gene data show CDR1 as LNHDA and CDR2 as SQIVND (reference sequence). The V end lost 6 bases, the J end lost 5 bases, and 16 bases lay between the germline ends. The CDR3 runs 14 residues. This CDR3 is CASRRVTGSYGYTF. As DNA, the CDR3 is TGTGCCAGTAGGCGCGTGACAGGATCTTATGGCTACACCTTC. The variable domain in full, completed from reference TRBV19 and TRBJ1-2, reads DGGITQSPKYLFRKEGQNVTLSCEQNLNHDAMYWYRQDPGQGLRLIYYSQIVNDFQKGDIAEGYSVSREKKESFPLTVTSAQKNPTAFYLCASRRVTGSYGYTFGSGTRLTVV.

The sample holds many counts of this clonotype. This chain joins TRBV5-6 and TRBJ2-1; 7 positions match TRBD2. The V gene's germline CDR1 is SGHDT and CDR2 YYEEEE. The CDR3 covers 17 residues. J was trimmed by 4 bases and V by 0 bases; bases with no gene match: 10. CDR3 amino acids: CASSLGPGLGEYNEQFF. CDR3 sequence (DNA): TGTGCCAGCAGCTTGGGACCCGGACTAGGGGAATACAATGAGCAGTTCTTC.

The chain is built from TRBV15 and TRBJ2-2; 9 bases fit TRBD1. The CDR3 is made up of 17 amino acids. Looked up from germline, CDR1 is LNHNV and CDR2 is YYDKDF (reference sequence). The ends lost 2 bases at V and 2 bases at J; junction bases unmatched: 6. The CDR3 here is CATSRSGQGPNTGELFF. CDR3 DNA sequence: TGTGCCACCAGCAGATCCGGACAGGGGCCCAACACCGGGGAGCTGTTTTTT.

This clonotype was observed many times. V and J are TRBV11-3 and TRBJ2-3; D is undetermined. The V and J ends lost 1 base and 5 bases respectively, with 4 bases between them. The CDR3 sequence is 12 residues long. Germline V lookup: CDR1 SGHNT, CDR2 YENEEA. This CDR3 is CASSLGRDTQYF. DNA of the CDR3: TGTGCCAGCAGCTTAGGTCGAGATACGCAGTATTTT.

Notes on this clonotype: One end of the junction does not line up with germline, which may come from a read error. The V gene is TRBV12-3 or TRBV12-4, the J gene TRBJ1-1, with 8 nucleotides matching TRBD1. The CDR3 is 14 amino acids. CDR3 DNA sequence: TGTGCCAGCAGTTTAGGGACAGGGTACACTGAAGCTTCCTTT. This codes for CASSLGTGYTEASF.

This clonotype occurred once. The chain has TRBV19 and TRBJ2-7, with D maybe TRBD2 (5 bases). The germline V gene encodes CDR1 LNHDA and CDR2 SQIVND (reference sequence). This CDR3 has 18 amino acids. The ends were cut back, 3 bases at V and 1 base at J, with 22 bases in the middle. In nucleotides, the CDR3 is TGTGCCAGTAGTATGGACGGGGAAAGCCTACTAGTGTCCTACGAGCAGTACTTC. Protein: CASSMDGESLLVSYEQYF.

Turning to this clonotype: The junction and the germline gene differ at one end; a read error may be behind it. The V and J genes are TRBV7-2 and TRBJ2-7, with D possibly TRBD1 on 6 matching bases. CDR1 and CDR2 (germline): SGHTA, FQGNSA. The CDR3 has 15 residues. The chain's CDR3 is CASSPGHRDPCEQYF. DNA of the CDR3: TGCGCCAGCAGCCCGGGACACCGTGATCCCTGCGAGCAGTACTTC.

The V and J genes are TRBV6-4 and TRBJ1-3; D may be TRBD1 (5 bases). This CDR3 spans 16 amino acids. Germline loops: CDR1 MRHNA, CDR2 SNTAGT. Trimming removed 6 bases from V and 4 bases from J, with 19 bases in between. The CDR3 nucleotides read TGTGCCAGCAGCTCCGTTGACAGCCAGATCGGAAACACCATATATTTT. This gives the protein CASSSVDSQIGNTIYF.

The chain joins TRBV19 to TRBJ2-7, with D possibly TRBD1 on 6 matching bases. Looked up from germline, CDR1 is LNHDA and CDR2 is SQIVND (reference sequence). V was trimmed by 3 bases and J by 6 bases, leaving 12 bases between them. The CDR3 consists of 13 residues. CDR3 protein: CASSMTFRGEQYF. The CDR3 coding sequence is TGTGCCAGTAGTATGACCTTCAGGGGCGAGCAGTACTTC. The full variable domain, with the rest looked up from reference TRBV19 and TRBJ2-7, is DGGITQSPKYLFRKEGQNVTLSCEQNLNHDAMYWYRQDPGQGLRLIYYSQIVNDFQKGDIAEGYSVSREKKESFPLTVTSAQKNPTAFYLCASSMTFRGEQYFGPGTRLTVT.

CDR3 in amino acids: CASSRGSANYGYTF. The CDR3 DNA follows: TGTGCCAGCTCCCGAGGGTCAGCTAACTATGGCTACACCTTC. This chain uses TRBV5-6 with TRBJ1-2; D gene unclear. The germline V and J ends were trimmed by 7 bases and 0 bases, with 13 bases remaining between them. Germline CDR1 reads SGHDT; CDR2 reads YYEEEE. This CDR3 comprises 14 residues.

The rearrangement joins TRBV7-3 to TRBJ1-5, with 9 bases identical to TRBD1. The CDR3 is 16 amino acids. Germline-derived CDR1 and CDR2 are SGHTA and FQGTGA. The V gene end was trimmed by 2 bases and the J gene end by 0 bases; junction bases not matched to a gene: 2. The CDR3 spells CASSLGDRVSNQPQHF. The DNA of the CDR3 is TGTGCCAGCAGCTTAGGGGACAGGGTTAGCAATCAGCCCCAGCATTTT.

This clonotype was picked up many times. This rearrangement joins TRBV5-1 to TRBJ1-1; D is unclear. Per the germline V gene, CDR1 is SGHRS and CDR2 is YFSETQ. V shed 3 bases and J shed 0 bases, with 9 bases lying between them. This CDR3 region has 14 residues. CDR3 coding DNA: TGCGCCAGCAGCTCCAGAGGGATGAACACTGAAGCTTTCTTT. Translating it yields CASSSRGMNTEAFF.

There are many counts of this clonotype. The chain carries TRBV7-9 and TRBJ2-1; 7 bases fit TRBD1. The CDR3 is made up of 12 amino acids. V trimming: 5 bases; J trimming: 9 bases; junction bases outside the gene matches: 4. Germline V CDR1 and CDR2: SEHNR, FQNEAQ (reference sequence). The CDR3 spells CASSLDRTEQFF. CDR3 bases: TGTGCCAGCAGCCTGGACAGGACTGAGCAGTTCTTC.

The V gene is TRBV7-9, the J gene TRBJ1-4, with D possibly matching TRBD1 (6 bases). Germline CDR1 SEHNR, CDR2 FQNEAQ (reference sequence). The germline V and J ends were trimmed by 6 bases and 8 bases, with 16 bases remaining between them. CDR3 size: 14 residues. The CDR3 here is CASRKEGVGEKLFF. CDR3 DNA sequence: TGTGCCAGCAGAAAGGAGGGGGTGGGAGAAAAACTGTTTTTT.

This chain uses TRBV4-1 with TRBJ2-1; D is perhaps TRBD1 or TRBD2 (5 bases each). Germline V lookup: CDR1 MGHRA, CDR2 YSYEKL. This CDR3 region has 17 residues. With 3 bases removed from V and 0 bases from J, the gap between germline ends came to 15 bases. As DNA, the CDR3 is TGCGCCAGCAGCCACCGACTCGGGGCTAGCTCCTACAATGAGCAGTTCTTC. Protein: CASSHRLGASSYNEQFF.

As concerns this clonotype: A read error may be the cause here, since a much bigger clone is one base away. The CDR3 sequence is CASSYPPERLQDTHYF. DNA of the CDR3: TGTGCCAGCAGTTACCCACCAGAAAGACTGCAAGATACGCATTATTTT. The chain uses TRBV6-6 and TRBJ2-3; D is undetermined. This CDR3 is 16 amino acids long. In germline, CDR1 is MNHNY, CDR2 SVGAGI (reference sequence).

Details on this clonotype: Just one base apart from a much larger clone, this may be a read error. The rearrangement joins TRBV3-1 to TRBJ1-3, with 7 bases lining up with TRBD1. Germline CDR1 LGHDT, CDR2 YNNKEL (reference sequence). The CDR3 extends over 15 amino acids. CDR3 residues: CASSLGQLSGNTVYF. CDR3 DNA: TGTGCCAGCAGCCTGGGACAGCTCTCTGGAAACACCGTATATTTT.